Below are 28 T cell receptor beta chains sequenced from a single sample in a study of T cell responses to AZD1222 COVID-19 vaccine. Libraries were prepared by immunoSEQ multiplex PCR; TCRdb keeps only in-frame clonotypes and omits some of them. The sample holds some 130,000 clones, roughly 89% seen once. Sequenced material: peripheral blood, taken on day 0 of AZD1222 vaccination. These receptors came from an adult in good health.

V usage is TRBV9 and J usage is TRBJ1-5; 9 bases fit TRBD1. V was clipped by 2 bases and J by 0 bases; unmatched bases: 12. The CDR3 is made up of 19 amino acids. Germline-derived CDR1 and CDR2 are SGDLS and YYNGEE. CDR3 sequence: CASSVRDRDMIYSNQPQHF. Written as DNA, the CDR3 is TGTGCCAGCAGCGTCCGGGACAGGGACATGATTTATAGCAATCAGCCCCAGCATTTT.

The V gene is TRBV4-1, the J gene TRBJ1-5; no definite D call. Germline CDR1 reads MGHRA; CDR2 reads YSYEKL. Trimming removed 1 base at V and 3 bases at J, with 4 bases between. The CDR3 has 13 amino acids. The CDR3, as DNA: TGCGCCAGCAGCCAAGCCAACAATCAGCCCCAGCATTTT. Protein product: CASSQANNQPQHF.

The CDR3 sequence is CASSQTNTGNTEAFF. For the CDR3, the DNA is TGTGCCAGCAGCCAAACTAATACAGGGAACACTGAAGCTTTCTTT. This chain connects TRBV5-4 to TRBJ1-1; perhaps TRBD1 as D (5 bases). This CDR3 comprises 15 residues. V was cut by 4 bases and J by 1 base, with 14 bases left in between. The germline gives CDR1 SGHNT, CDR2 YYREEE (reference sequence).

The V gene is TRBV27, the J gene TRBJ1-2; D remains ambiguous. Trimming left V 4 bases short and J 2 bases short, with 11 bases between. This CDR3 has 14 residues. Germline CDR1 MNHEY, CDR2 SMNVEV (reference sequence). This chain's CDR3 is CASSSPGGNYGYTF. CDR3 nucleotides: TGTGCCAGCAGTTCCCCGGGCGGGAACTATGGCTACACCTTC.

The chain carries TRBV28 and TRBJ2-7, with TRBD1 matching 7 bases. The V gene end was trimmed by 7 bases and the J gene end by 2 bases; junction bases not matched to a gene: 5. CDR3 length equals 13 residues. Germline values: CDR1 MDHEN, CDR2 SYDVKM. CDR3 amino acids: CASTETGPYEQYF. The CDR3 nucleotides read TGTGCCAGCACAGAGACAGGGCCCTACGAGCAGTACTTC.

The rearrangement joins TRBV20-1 to TRBJ2-3; possibly TRBD2 for D (5 bases). Germline V gene lookup returns CDR1 DFQATT and CDR2 SNEGSKA (reference sequence). There are 11 residues in the CDR3. With 4 bases removed from V and 10 bases from J, the gap between germline ends came to 12 bases. CDR3 sequence reads: CSATRSGPQYF. CDR3 nucleotides: TGCAGTGCTACACGGAGCGGCCCGCAGTATTTT.

In this sample, this clone turned up a few times. The chain has TRBV7-6 and TRBJ2-1, with 9 bases fitting TRBD2. The V segment lost 1 base and the J segment 7 bases; nucleotides outside the gene matches: 14. The germline V gene encodes CDR1 SGHVS and CDR2 FNYEAQ. This CDR3 comprises 18 residues. The CDR3 coding sequence is TGTGCCAGCAGCTTAGGGTTCAGGGGAGTTCTAGCGGGGAATGAGCAGTTCTTC. Residues: CASSLGFRGVLAGNEQFF.

This chain joins TRBV19 and TRBJ1-1; D possibly corresponds to TRBD1 (5 bases). Germline CDR1 is LNHDA and CDR2 is SQIVND (reference sequence). Trimming took 1 base from V and 3 from J, leaving 9 bases between them. This CDR3 has 14 residues. The DNA of the CDR3 is TGTGCCAGTAGTATAGCCCAGGGACACACTGAAGCTTTCTTT. Protein product: CASSIAQGHTEAFF. Looking up the rest from reference TRBV19 and TRBJ1-1 gives the full variable domain: DGGITQSPKYLFRKEGQNVTLSCEQNLNHDAMYWYRQDPGQGLRLIYYSQIVNDFQKGDIAEGYSVSREKKESFPLTVTSAQKNPTAFYLCASSIAQGHTEAFFGQGTRLTVV.

This chain uses TRBV7-2 with TRBJ1-2; TRBD1 matches 7 bases. J gave up 7 bases and V 2 bases, and 10 bases lay outside the gene matches. Germline V gene data show CDR1 as SGHTA and CDR2 as FQGNSA. This CDR3 is 15 amino acids long. This CDR3 reads CASSLLRQGKRGYTF. In DNA form, the CDR3 reads TGTGCCAGCAGCTTACTCCGACAGGGAAAGCGTGGCTACACCTTC.

The genes are TRBV27 and TRBJ1-5; D is possibly TRBD1 (6 bases). Looked up from germline, CDR1 is MNHEY and CDR2 is SMNVEV (reference sequence). The ends were cut back, 4 bases at V and 2 bases at J, with 15 bases in the middle. This CDR3 has 16 residues. Written as DNA, the CDR3 is TGTGCCAGCAGTTCCACCCAGGGGTGGGGCAATCAGCCCCAGCATTTT. Translation: CASSSTQGWGNQPQHF.

The chain's CDR3 is CASSLGTGVGGYTF. DNA for the CDR3: TGTGCCAGCAGCCTAGGGACGGGGGTAGGGGGCTACACCTTC. This sequence joins TRBV7-8 and TRBJ1-2; the D gene is possibly TRBD1 (5 bases). This CDR3 has 14 residues. Deletions cut 5 bases from V and 8 bases from J, with 18 bases between. Per the germline V gene, CDR1 is SGHVS and CDR2 is FQNEAQ.

This rearrangement joins TRBV15 to TRBJ2-7, with D uncertain. Germline CDR1 and CDR2: LNHNV and YYDKDF (reference sequence). This CDR3 has 15 amino acids. V was trimmed by 0 bases and J by 2 bases, leaving 11 bases between them. CDR3 nucleotides: TGTGCCACCAGCAGAGATATCGGCGCGACCTACGAGCAGTACTTC. Translation: CATSRDIGATYEQYF.

This clone was seen once. The rearrangement uses TRBV14 and TRBJ1-1; 7 bases match TRBD1. Germline V gene data show CDR1 as SGHDN and CDR2 as FVKESK. After removal of 5 bases from V and 6 bases from J, the junction contained 12 bases not matched to a gene. There are 15 residues in the CDR3. CDR3 DNA sequence: TGTGCCAGCAGCGGACGACAGGGAGAGGGGTCTGAAGCTTTCTTT. Translated, it gives CASSGRQGEGSEAFF.

The chain employs TRBV10-3 and TRBJ1-1, with 8 bases fitting TRBD1. CDR1 and CDR2 from the germline V gene are ENHRY and SYGVKD. The CDR3 is 15 amino acids. The J segment lost 2 bases and the V segment lost 6 bases, leaving 8 bases of the junction unmatched. The CDR3 loop reads CAIRALTGDNTEAFF. The CDR3 DNA reads TGTGCCATCAGGGCCCTGACAGGGGATAACACTGAAGCTTTCTTT.

The sample holds one count of this clone. This chain connects TRBV10-3 to TRBJ1-1; D uncertain. CDR3 size: 12 residues. V was trimmed by 4 bases and J by 6 bases, leaving 9 bases between them. Germline V gene lookup returns CDR1 ENHRY and CDR2 SYGVKD. This CDR3 is CAISVSNAEAFF. The CDR3 DNA follows: TGTGCCATCAGTGTTAGTAATGCTGAAGCTTTCTTT.

The chain links TRBV30 to TRBJ1-2; no reliable D call. CDR1 and CDR2 (germline): GTSNPN, SVGIG (reference sequence). V lost 2 bases and J lost 4, with 20 bases in between. CDR3 length: 16 residues. CDR3 loop: CAWSWATLDKLYGYTF. CDR3 bases: TGTGCCTGGAGTTGGGCCACCTTGGATAAACTCTATGGCTACACCTTC.

This chain joins TRBV9 and TRBJ1-1; no clear D gene. Germline CDR1 reads SGDLS; CDR2 reads YYNGEE. The CDR3 contains 14 residues. V was pared by 5 bases and J by 3 bases, with 14 bases between. The CDR3 DNA sequence: TGTGCCAGCAGTCCCTCTCGAGGATACACTGAAGCTTTCTTT. As protein: CASSPSRGYTEAFF.

The chain uses TRBV7-2 and TRBJ1-1; no definite D call. The CDR3 is 13 amino acids. Trimming stripped 0 bases from V and 5 bases from J, with 7 bases between. The germline gives CDR1 SGHTA, CDR2 FQGNSA. The CDR3 spells CASSLASETEAFF. Here the CDR3 DNA reads TGTGCCAGCAGCTTAGCGTCGGAGACTGAAGCTTTCTTT.

This clone showed up just a few times. In DNA form, the CDR3 reads TGCAGTGCTAGTTTGGCATTAGCGGAAGAGACCCAGTACTTC. Translated: CSASLALAEETQYF. The chain employs TRBV20-1 and TRBJ2-5, with a tentative D call TRBD2 (6 bases). CDR1 and CDR2 (germline): DFQATT, SNEGSKA (reference sequence). The CDR3 runs 14 residues. The V end was cut by 3 bases, the J end by 3 bases, with 14 bases between.

This clone was seen just once. This chain connects TRBV6-5 to TRBJ1-6; no definite D call. The CDR3 is made up of 14 amino acids. Germline V gene sequence: CDR1 MNHEY, CDR2 SVGAGI. Trimming stripped 4 bases from V and 9 bases from J, with 13 bases between. CDR3 loop: CASSFRKFRSPLHF. DNA for the CDR3: TGTGCCAGCAGTTTCAGGAAATTCCGTTCACCCCTCCACTTT.

This clone has a handful of counts. This chain connects TRBV7-9 to TRBJ2-7; 7 bases agree with TRBD1. Germline CDR1 SEHNR, CDR2 FQNEAQ (reference sequence). CDR3 length equals 14 residues. Trimming cost V 5 bases and J 4 bases; bases outside gene matches: 8. DNA of the CDR3: TGTGCCAGCAGCCCCGGGACAGTAAAGTACGAGCAGTACTTC. Translating gives CASSPGTVKYEQYF.

This clone was picked up a small number of times. The V and J genes are TRBV10-2 and TRBJ2-7, with D tentatively TRBD1 or TRBD2 (5 bases each). This CDR3 has 13 amino acids. The ends were cut back, 11 bases at V and 0 bases at J, with 14 bases in the middle. The germline gives CDR1 WSHSY, CDR2 SAAADI. The CDR3 here is CAGLRDDSYEQYF. Here the CDR3 DNA reads TGCGCCGGCCTCAGGGACGACTCCTACGAGCAGTACTTC.

This sequence joins TRBV20-1 and TRBJ1-2; no clear D gene. CDR1 is DFQATT and CDR2 is SNEGSKA in the germline V gene (reference sequence). This CDR3 has 12 residues. With 3 bases removed from V and 1 base from J, the gap between germline ends came to 6 bases. CDR3 DNA sequence: TGCAGTGCTAGTATGGGTAACTATGGCTACACCTTC. Its translation: CSASMGNYGYTF.

The chain uses TRBV28 and TRBJ2-1; 7 bases map to TRBD2. Trimming took 5 bases from V and 2 from J; bases not matched to a gene: 6. CDR1 and CDR2 from the germline V gene are MDHEN and SYDVKM. This CDR3 comprises 15 residues. Written as DNA, the CDR3 is TGTGCCAGCAGTCGTCCCGGGACTACCTACAATGAGCAGTTCTTC. Amino acids: CASSRPGTTYNEQFF.

The chain uses TRBV9 and TRBJ2-3; possible D gene TRBD2, 6 bases. CDR1 and CDR2 (germline): SGDLS, YYNGEE. Trimming shortened V by 0 bases and J by 0 bases, and 11 bases separated the two germline ends. This CDR3 has 16 residues. CDR3 in amino acids: CASSVEGGTSTDTQYF. Written as DNA, the CDR3 is TGTGCCAGCAGCGTAGAGGGCGGGACGAGCACAGATACGCAGTATTTT. The full variable domain, in which reference TRBV9 and TRBJ2-3 provide the parts outside the CDR3, is DSGVTQTPKHLITATGQRVTLRCSPRSGDLSVYWYQQSLDQGLQFLIQYYNGEERAKGNILERFSAQQFPDLHSELNLSSLELGDSALYFCASSVEGGTSTDTQYFGPGTRLTVL.

The chain is built from TRBV19 and TRBJ1-1, with 10 bases lining up with TRBD1. Germline lookup yields CDR1 LNHDA and CDR2 SQIVND (reference sequence). The CDR3 extends over 17 amino acids. The junction had 7 bases not matched to a gene; V was cut back by 2 bases and J by 1 base. CDR3 sequence: CASSIIWGTGENTEAFF. The DNA for the CDR3 is TGTGCCAGTAGTATAATATGGGGGACAGGGGAGAACACTGAAGCTTTCTTT.

As DNA, the CDR3 is TGTGCCAGCAGTTTTCCCCTAGCGGGAGGCACAGATACGCAGTATTTT. It yields the protein CASSFPLAGGTDTQYF. The V gene is TRBV28, the J gene TRBJ2-3; 10 bases match TRBD2. Germline V gene sequence: CDR1 MDHEN, CDR2 SYDVKM. Trimming at V came to 3 bases and at J to 1 base, leaving 4 bases not matched to a gene. The CDR3 contains 16 residues.

This chain uses TRBV7-9 with TRBJ1-5, with 7 bases identical to TRBD1. V shed 6 bases, J shed 8 bases, and the junction held 7 bases outside the gene matches. Germline CDR1 is SEHNR and CDR2 is FQNEAQ (reference sequence). The CDR3 loop spans 13 amino acids. CDR3 residues: CASSSQGPKPQHF. For the CDR3, the DNA is TGTGCCAGCAGTTCACAGGGGCCGAAGCCCCAGCATTTT.